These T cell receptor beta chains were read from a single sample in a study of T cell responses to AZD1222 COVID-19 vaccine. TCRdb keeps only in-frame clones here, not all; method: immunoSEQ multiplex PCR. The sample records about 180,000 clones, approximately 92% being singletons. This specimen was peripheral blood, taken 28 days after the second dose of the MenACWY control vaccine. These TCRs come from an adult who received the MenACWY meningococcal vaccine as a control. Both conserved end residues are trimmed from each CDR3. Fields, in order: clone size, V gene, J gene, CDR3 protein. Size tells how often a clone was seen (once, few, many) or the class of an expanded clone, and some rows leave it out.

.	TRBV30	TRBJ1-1	AWNLGLNTEAF
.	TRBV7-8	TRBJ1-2	ASSPQDRGHGYT
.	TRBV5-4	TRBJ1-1	ASSPQTVNTEAF
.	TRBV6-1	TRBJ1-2	ASSEEATVPYGYT
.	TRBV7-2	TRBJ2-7	ASSPLWGPYEQY
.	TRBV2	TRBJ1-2	ASSGRDRSSYGYT
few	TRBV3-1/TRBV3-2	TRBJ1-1	ASSPLTGHLSTEAF
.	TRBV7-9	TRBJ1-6	ASSLSSYNSPLH
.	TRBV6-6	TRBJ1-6	ASSPLWGDSYNSPLH
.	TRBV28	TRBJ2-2	ASRPQIGELF
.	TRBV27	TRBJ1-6	ASSLTGGGRSPLH
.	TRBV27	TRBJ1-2	ASSATGGRSRGYT
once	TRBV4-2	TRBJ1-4	ASSQESEKLF
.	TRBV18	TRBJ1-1	ASSLQEVGSSYEAF
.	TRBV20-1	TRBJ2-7	SATLAREQY
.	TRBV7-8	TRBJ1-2	ASSPRRGTATNYGYT
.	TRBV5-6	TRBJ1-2	ASSLVSGSGGYT
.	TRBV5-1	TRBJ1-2	ASSSSGLGYGYT
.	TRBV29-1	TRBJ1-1	SVVGFNTEAF
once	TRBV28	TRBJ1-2	ASRGQGSGSGGYT
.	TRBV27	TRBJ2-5	ASSPRLAGASLQETQY
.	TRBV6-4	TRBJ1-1	ASSAGPWTTEAF
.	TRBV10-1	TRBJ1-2	ASSDSGSMVGGYT
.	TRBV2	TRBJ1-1	ASGGSWGNTEAF
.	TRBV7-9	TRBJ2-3	ASSRATGDGTDTQY
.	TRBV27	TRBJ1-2	ASTPRGQMGGYT
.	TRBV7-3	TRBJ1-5	ASSRGTGYLGNQPQH
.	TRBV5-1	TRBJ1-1	ASSVGYAEAF
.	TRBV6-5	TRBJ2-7	ASSYRPATSYEQY
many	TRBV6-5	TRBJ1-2	ASRWSYGYT
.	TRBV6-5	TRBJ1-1	ASSVGVGVNTEAF
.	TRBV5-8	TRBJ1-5	ASSRQVYQPQH
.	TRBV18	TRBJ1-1	ASSLVRMNTEAF
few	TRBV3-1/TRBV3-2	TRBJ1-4	ASSPGGTGDEKLF